The sequence of this TCR beta chain was determined in a study of regulatory T cells in long-lasting Graves disease. The study, taken as a whole, reports: Persistent patients had more shared public clonotypes (about 2,700) than new patients (approximately 920).

A word on this clonotype: Its antigen is still unknown.

V was clipped by 7 bases and J by 5 bases; unmatched bases: 8. CDR1 and CDR2 (germline): SGHTA, FQGNSA. This CDR3 has 15 amino acids. Noted time point: newly diagnosed GD, antithyroid drugs for less than 3 months. PBMC-extracted RNA yielded the TCR library. Graves' disease diagnoses followed American Thyroid Association guidelines. Arm-PCR of CDR3 regions and iRepertoire HTBI primers were used to build TCR beta libraries. TCRdb fed the multiplex PCR reads into MiXCR, producing one record per CDR3 protein. Of roughly 220,000 distinct CDR3 sequences listed, roughly 18% are singletons. This TCR derives from a female donor with Graves disease. The chain uses TRBV7-2 and TRBJ2-2; 9 bases agree with TRBD2. The sample consisted of peripheral blood mononuclear cells (PBMCs), taken at new diagnosis, from a patient treated with antithyroid drugs. Here the CDR3 DNA reads TGTGCCAGCACCGTTATAGCGGGAGAAACCGGGGAGCTGTTTTTT. It codes for CASTVIAGETGELFF.